The 13 T cell receptor beta chains presented below share a single source sample, sequenced in a study of blood T cell repertoires in COVID-19. Assay used: immunoSEQ multiplex PCR; TCRdb lists only in-frame clones, some missing. The profile covers under 150,000 clones, with around four fifths appearing a single time and 20% to 25% taken by the ten largest. The sequencing sample was made of peripheral blood. Receptors originate from an older man with acute or convalescent COVID-19.

This clone has more than one count but fewer than ten. J is TRBJ1-5 and V is TRBV7-8; D remains unclear. This CDR3 comprises 13 residues. Trimming took 3 bases from V and 9 from J, leaving 12 bases between them. Germline CDR1 SGHVS, CDR2 FQNEAQ. The CDR3 region is CASSFNEEGPQHF. CDR3 nucleotide sequence: TGTGCCAGCAGCTTTAACGAAGAGGGGCCCCAGCATTTT.

The CDR3 DNA is TGTGCCAGCAGCTCCCCCTCGGGGGGAAACACCATATATTTT. The encoded protein is CASSSPSGGNTIYF. V usage is TRBV11-2 and J usage is TRBJ1-3; D gene uncertain. V was pared by 4 bases and J by 4 bases, with 11 bases between. Per germline, CDR1 SGHAT and CDR2 FQNNGV. The CDR3 loop spans 14 amino acids. The full variable domain, with the rest looked up from reference TRBV11-2 and TRBJ1-3, is EAGVAQSPRYKIIEKRQSVAFWCNPISGHATLYWYQQILGQGPKLLIQFQNNGVVDDSQLPKDRFSAERLKGVDSTLKIQPAKLEDSAVYLCASSSPSGGNTIYFGEGSWLTVV.

The chain couples TRBV6-5 to TRBJ2-1; the match to TRBD1 covers 9 bases. The junction had 6 bases not matched to a gene; V was cut back by 7 bases and J by 5 bases. CDR3 length: 14 residues. Germline V CDR1 and CDR2: MNHEY, SVGAGI. CDR3 residues: CASTGTGSNNEQFF. The CDR3 DNA reads as TGTGCCAGCACCGGGACAGGGTCGAACAATGAGCAGTTCTTC.

The genes are TRBV19 and TRBJ2-6; TRBD2 might be the D (5 bases). Trimming removed 7 bases from V and 4 bases from J, with 11 bases in between. The germline gives CDR1 LNHDA, CDR2 SQIVND (reference sequence). This CDR3 has 14 residues. The CDR3 sequence is CASTEGPGANVLTF. For the CDR3, the DNA is TGTGCCAGTACCGAGGGCCCCGGGGCCAACGTCCTGACTTTC. Supplemented by reference TRBV19 and TRBJ2-6, the full variable domain reads DGGITQSPKYLFRKEGQNVTLSCEQNLNHDAMYWYRQDPGQGLRLIYYSQIVNDFQKGDIAEGYSVSREKKESFPLTVTSAQKNPTAFYLCASTEGPGANVLTFGAGSRLTVL.

This clone was counted only a few times. V usage is TRBV28 and J usage is TRBJ1-6; TRBD1 matches 9 bases. With V trimmed by 3 bases and J by 1 base, 10 bases remained unmatched. The CDR3 sequence is 19 residues long. Germline CDR1 MDHEN, CDR2 SYDVKM. The CDR3 bases are TGTGCCAGCAGTTTGAGGACAGGGGAGTTTTTGTCCTATAATTCACCCCTCCACTTT. Encoded protein: CASSLRTGEFLSYNSPLHF.

This clone was counted a single time. The CDR3 spells CASSPPGQGLTGELFF. DNA for the CDR3: TGTGCCAGCAGCCCTCCCGGACAGGGTCTCACCGGGGAGCTGTTTTTT. The genes are TRBV3-1 (or the pseudogene TRBV3-2) and TRBJ2-2; 8 bases fit TRBD1. CDR1 is LGHDT, CDR2 YNNKEL, per germline (reference sequence). CDR3 size: 16 residues. V lost 4 bases and J lost 4; bases outside the gene matches: 8.

The chain couples TRBV6-5 to TRBJ1-6; unclear D gene. This CDR3 spans 11 amino acids. V was shortened by 6 bases and J by 12 bases, with 9 bases between the two germline ends. Germline CDR1 and CDR2: MNHEY and SVGAGI. CDR3 region: CASRAGEPLHF. In DNA, the CDR3 is TGTGCCAGCAGGGCCGGGGAACCCCTCCACTTT.

The chain couples TRBV4-1 to TRBJ2-5; 7 bases fit TRBD2. J was trimmed by 5 bases and V by 4 bases; bases with no gene match: 10. Germline CDR1 and CDR2: MGHRA and YSYEKL. The CDR3 has 15 amino acids. CDR3 in amino acids: CASSLSGDRKETQYF. CDR3 nucleotide sequence: TGCGCCAGCAGCCTAAGCGGGGACCGAAAGGAGACCCAGTACTTC.

This chain connects TRBV15 to TRBJ1-3, with 8 positions matching TRBD1. V shed 5 bases, J shed 4 bases, and the junction held 10 bases outside the gene matches. CDR1 is LNHNV and CDR2 is YYDKDF in the germline V gene (reference sequence). The CDR3 is made up of 16 amino acids. The CDR3 sequence is CATSEQGGKLGNTIYF. CDR3 coding DNA: TGTGCCACCAGCGAACAGGGGGGTAAACTGGGAAACACCATATATTTT. The whole variable domain, filled in from reference TRBV15 and TRBJ1-3, reads DAMVIQNPRYQVTQFGKPVTLSCSQTLNHNVMYWYQQKSSQAPKLLFHYYDKDFNNEADTPDNFQSRRPNTSFCFLDIRSPGLGDTAMYLCATSEQGGKLGNTIYFGEGSWLTVV.

V and J are TRBV6-5 and TRBJ2-3; D is possibly TRBD1 (6 bases). Germline CDR1 MNHEY, CDR2 SVGAGI. The germline V and J ends were trimmed by 3 bases and 0 bases, with 10 bases remaining between them. This CDR3 region has 15 residues. CDR3 sequence reads: CASSYAQGSTDTQYF. The CDR3 bases are TGTGCCAGCAGTTATGCACAGGGTAGCACAGATACGCAGTATTTT.

The chain carries TRBV12-5 and TRBJ2-1, with 9 positions matching TRBD1. This CDR3 has 14 amino acids. J gave up 6 bases and V 7 bases, and 7 bases lay outside the gene matches. The V gene's germline CDR1 is LGHNT and CDR2 FRNRAP. The DNA for the CDR3 is TGTGCTAGTGTCCTGGGACAGGGAGGCAATGAGCAGTTCTTC. As protein: CASVLGQGGNEQFF.

This chain links TRBV12-3 or TRBV12-4 with TRBJ2-1; TRBD2 is a possible D gene (7 bases). This CDR3 has 13 amino acids. Trimming removed 10 bases from V and 6 bases from J, with 16 bases in between. Here the CDR3 DNA reads TGTGCCATCGGGGGGCCGCCTTTCAATGAGCAGTTCTTC. Encoded protein: CAIGGPPFNEQFF.

The gene calls are TRBV25-1 and TRBJ2-1; TRBD1 is a possible D gene (7 bases). The V gene lost 2 bases and the J gene lost 2 bases, with 13 bases spanning the gap. The CDR3 runs 16 residues. Germline V gene data show CDR1 as MGHDK and CDR2 as SYGVNS. CDR3 in amino acids: CASSEEGRGAYNEQFF. Here the CDR3 DNA reads TGTGCCAGCAGTGAAGAGGGCAGGGGGGCCTACAATGAGCAGTTCTTC.